Below are 7 T cell receptor beta chains sequenced from a single sample in a study of blood T cell repertoires in COVID-19 (TCRdb year 2020). The library relied on the immunoSEQ multiplex PCR assay. Imported from immuneACCESS, the table was reduced by TCRdb to in-frame sequences with V and J called. These copies leave out some clones; in studies compared against another copy, an unresolved V gene accounts for under half, and the cause of the remainder is not known. In all, the sample holds more than 350,000 clones, and roughly 90% of those were seen once. About 1.5% of the sample is taken by the ten largest. The sample comprised PBMCs or T cells enriched from blood (not recorded which). The receptors here all came from a woman aged 18-35 years who had been exposed to COVID-19.

The chain joins TRBV19 to TRBJ2-5; 11 bases agree with TRBD2. J lost 4 bases, V lost 4 bases, and 8 bases had no gene match. Looked up from germline, CDR1 is LNHDA and CDR2 is SQIVND (reference sequence). The CDR3 covers 16 residues. CDR3 nucleotides: TGTGCCAGTAGTACCCGACTAGCGGGGCCAGGAGAGACCCAGTACTTC. It specifies CASSTRLAGPGETQYF.

The V gene is TRBV2, the J gene TRBJ2-7; tentative D call: TRBD1 (5 bases). This CDR3 comprises 15 residues. The germline V and J ends were trimmed by 6 bases and 5 bases, with 20 bases remaining between them. The germline gives CDR1 SNHLY, CDR2 FYNNEI. Written as DNA, the CDR3 is TGTGCCAGCAGCGAAACGACGGTCCCACAGGACGAGCAGTACTTC. Protein product: CASSETTVPQDEQYF.

The chain is built from TRBV19 and TRBJ2-1; D remains unclear. V was clipped by 1 base and J by 2 bases, with 6 bases between them. Germline assignment: CDR1 LNHDA and CDR2 SQIVND (reference sequence). The CDR3 consists of 14 residues. The chain's CDR3 is CASSIGSTYNEQFF. In nucleotides, the CDR3 is TGTGCCAGTAGTATAGGAAGCACCTACAATGAGCAGTTCTTC.

The chain uses TRBV9 and TRBJ2-5; the D gene is possibly TRBD2 (6 bases). The CDR3 loop spans 15 amino acids. Germline assignment: CDR1 SGDLS and CDR2 YYNGEE. The V end lost 3 bases, the J end lost 5 bases, and 17 bases lay between the germline ends. The CDR3 loop is CASSGGGVGRETQYF. The CDR3 region has the DNA TGTGCCAGCAGCGGAGGCGGGGTGGGGCGGGAGACCCAGTACTTC.

V and J are TRBV6-5 and TRBJ2-7; TRBD1 might be the D (6 bases). This CDR3 is built from 16 residues. V lost 4 bases, J lost 0 bases, and 16 bases lay in between. Per the germline V gene, CDR1 is MNHEY and CDR2 is SVGAGI. The chain's CDR3 is CASSLSPGHTSYEQYF. The CDR3 DNA reads TGTGCCAGCAGTTTATCCCCGGGACACACCTCCTACGAGCAGTACTTC.

V and J are TRBV5-5 and TRBJ2-7; 8 bases agree with TRBD2. The CDR3 spans 15 residues. CDR1 SGHKS and CDR2 YYEKEE come from the germline V gene (reference sequence). J was trimmed by 6 bases and V by 4 bases; bases with no gene match: 12. The CDR3 DNA reads as TGTGCCAGCAGCCCGGGAGGGCTAGCTTTAAGCGAGCAGTACTTC. Residues: CASSPGGLALSEQYF.

The chain joins TRBV10-3 to TRBJ1-2; 8 bases line up with TRBD1. The CDR3 has 15 residues. V lost 2 bases and J lost 4; bases outside the gene matches: 6. Germline CDR1 is ENHRY and CDR2 is SYGVKD. The DNA for the CDR3 is TGTGCCATCAGTGAGCAGACAGGGGCGGGCTATGGCTACACCTTC. It specifies CAISEQTGAGYGYTF.